This TCR beta chain was retrieved from a study of radiation and T cells in renal cell carcinoma. The V end lost 1 base, the J end lost 13 bases, and 14 bases lay between the germline ends. Germline-derived CDR1 and CDR2 are SGHVS and FNYEAQ. The CDR3 sequence is 13 residues long. Some clones are missing from TCRdb's copy, which holds only in-frame ones; the method was immunoSEQ multiplex PCR. The sample records approximately 21,000 clones, 47% being singletons. Treatment: 15 Gy SBRT to primary tumor, nephrectomy 4 weeks later. V gene TRBV7-6 combines with J gene TRBJ2-1; no definite D call. This TCR was sampled from a woman aged 45 to 65 with renal cell carcinoma. The sequencing used tumor tissue, collected from a patient whose treatment included radiotherapy and nephrectomy. CDR3 nucleotides: TGTGCCAGCAGCTTAGAGGAATTTGACTTTCAGTTCTTC. This encodes CASSLEEFDFQFF.